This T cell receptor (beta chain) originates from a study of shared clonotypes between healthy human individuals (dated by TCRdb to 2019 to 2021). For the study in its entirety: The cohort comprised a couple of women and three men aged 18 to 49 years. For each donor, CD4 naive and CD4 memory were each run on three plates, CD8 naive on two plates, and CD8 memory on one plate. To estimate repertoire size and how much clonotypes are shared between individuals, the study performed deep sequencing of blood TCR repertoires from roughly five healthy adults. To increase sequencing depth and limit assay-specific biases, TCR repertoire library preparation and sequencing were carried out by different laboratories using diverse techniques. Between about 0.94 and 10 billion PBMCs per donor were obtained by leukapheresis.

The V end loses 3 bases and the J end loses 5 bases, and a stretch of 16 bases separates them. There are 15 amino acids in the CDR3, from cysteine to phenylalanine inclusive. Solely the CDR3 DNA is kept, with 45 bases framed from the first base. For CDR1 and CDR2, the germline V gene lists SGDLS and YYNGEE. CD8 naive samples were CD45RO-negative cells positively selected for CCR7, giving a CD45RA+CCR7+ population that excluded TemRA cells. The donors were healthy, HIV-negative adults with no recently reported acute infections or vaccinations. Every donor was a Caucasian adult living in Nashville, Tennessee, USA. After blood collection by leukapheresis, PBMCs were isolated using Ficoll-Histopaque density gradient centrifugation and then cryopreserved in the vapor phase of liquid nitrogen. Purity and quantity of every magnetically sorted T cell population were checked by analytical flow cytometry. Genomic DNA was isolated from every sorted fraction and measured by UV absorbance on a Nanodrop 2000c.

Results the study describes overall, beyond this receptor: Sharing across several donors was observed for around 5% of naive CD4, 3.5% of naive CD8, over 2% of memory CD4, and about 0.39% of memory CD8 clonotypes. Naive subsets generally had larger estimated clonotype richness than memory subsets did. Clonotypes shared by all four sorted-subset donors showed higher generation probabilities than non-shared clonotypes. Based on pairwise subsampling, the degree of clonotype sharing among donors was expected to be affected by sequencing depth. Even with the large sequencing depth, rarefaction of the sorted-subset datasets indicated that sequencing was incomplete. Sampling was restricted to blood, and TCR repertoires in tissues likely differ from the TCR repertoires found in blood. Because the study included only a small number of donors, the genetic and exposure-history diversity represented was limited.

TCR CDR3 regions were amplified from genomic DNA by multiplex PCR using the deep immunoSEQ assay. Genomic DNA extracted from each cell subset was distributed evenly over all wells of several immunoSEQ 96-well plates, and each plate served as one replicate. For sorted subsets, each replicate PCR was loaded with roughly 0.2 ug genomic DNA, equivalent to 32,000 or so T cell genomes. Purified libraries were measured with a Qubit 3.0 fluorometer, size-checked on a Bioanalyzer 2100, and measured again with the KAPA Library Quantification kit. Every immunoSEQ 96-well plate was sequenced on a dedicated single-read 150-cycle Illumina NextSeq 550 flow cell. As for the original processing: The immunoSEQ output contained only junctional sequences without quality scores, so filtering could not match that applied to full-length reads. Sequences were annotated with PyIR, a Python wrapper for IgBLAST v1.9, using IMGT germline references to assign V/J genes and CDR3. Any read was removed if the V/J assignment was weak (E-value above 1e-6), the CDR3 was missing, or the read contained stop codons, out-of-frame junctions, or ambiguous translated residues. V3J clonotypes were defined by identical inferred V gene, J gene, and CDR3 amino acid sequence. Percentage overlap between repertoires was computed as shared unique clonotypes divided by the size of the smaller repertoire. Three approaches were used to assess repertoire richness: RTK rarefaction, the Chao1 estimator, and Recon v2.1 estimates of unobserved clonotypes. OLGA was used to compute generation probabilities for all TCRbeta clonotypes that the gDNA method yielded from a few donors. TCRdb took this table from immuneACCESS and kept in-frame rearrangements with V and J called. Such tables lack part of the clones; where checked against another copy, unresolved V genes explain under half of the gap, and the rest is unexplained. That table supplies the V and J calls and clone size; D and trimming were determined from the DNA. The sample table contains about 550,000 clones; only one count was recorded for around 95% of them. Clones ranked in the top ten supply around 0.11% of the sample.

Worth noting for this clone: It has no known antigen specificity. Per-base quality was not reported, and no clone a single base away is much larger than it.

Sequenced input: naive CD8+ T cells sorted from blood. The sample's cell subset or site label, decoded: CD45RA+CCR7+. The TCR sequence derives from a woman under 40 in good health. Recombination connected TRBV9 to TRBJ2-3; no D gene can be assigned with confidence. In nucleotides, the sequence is TGTGCCAGCAGCGCGGACGGCAACACTATAGATACGCAGTATTTT. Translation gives CASSADGNTIDTQYF.